The 9 T cell receptor beta chains listed next were all sequenced from one sample in a study of CD8 T cells in Susac syndrome. An amount of RNA that ranged from roughly 0.45 to 1 ug was reverse transcribed with random hexamers. TCRdb ran MiXCR on the immunoSEQ multiplex PCR reads and lists one entry per CDR3 protein. The data show about 49,000 distinct CDR3 sequences, 93% seen once. What was sequenced was CD8+ T cells from PBMCs. The receptors stem from a human donor in good health.

This chain uses TRBV7-9 with TRBJ2-5; D gene ambiguous. This CDR3 contains 14 residues. V lost 3 bases and J lost 2, with 10 bases in between. Germline V gene sequence: CDR1 SEHNR, CDR2 FQNEAQ (reference sequence). The CDR3 DNA follows: TGTGCCAGCAGCTTGGTATCCGCACAAGAGACCCAGTACTTC. Its translation is CASSLVSAQETQYF.

This rearrangement joins TRBV11-1 to TRBJ2-7; D is uncertain. The V end was cut by 5 bases, the J end by 1 base, with 9 bases between. The germline V gene has CDR1 SGHAT and CDR2 FQDESV (reference sequence). The CDR3 covers 13 residues. CDR3 sequence reads: CASSGDGSYEQYF. The DNA for the CDR3 is TGTGCCAGCAGCGGAGATGGGTCCTACGAGCAGTACTTC.

This chain connects TRBV15 to TRBJ1-1; D perhaps matches TRBD1 (5 bases). Between the trimmed V and J ends, which lost 3 bases and 1 base, there was a span of 9 bases. Germline-derived CDR1 and CDR2 are LNHNV and YYDKDF (reference sequence). CDR3 size: 14 residues. CDR3 nucleotide sequence: TGTGCCACCAGCAGCCAGGGTTGGAACACTGAAGCTTTCTTT. As protein: CATSSQGWNTEAFF.

This clonotype was counted a single time. This chain joins TRBV20-1 and TRBJ1-6; TRBD1 is a possible D gene (5 bases). The CDR3 runs 13 residues. The V end was cut by 0 bases, the J end by 11 bases, with 11 bases between. CDR1 and CDR2 (germline): DFQATT, SNEGSKA (reference sequence). The CDR3 region has the DNA TGCAGTGCTAGAGACAGGGTCGGGCCACCCCTCCACTTT. It is translated as CSARDRVGPPLHF.

This chain's CDR3 is CASSPMGDGGGELFF. The CDR3 bases are TGTGCCAGCAGCCCCATGGGTGATGGGGGCGGGGAGCTGTTTTTT. The V and J genes are TRBV28 and TRBJ2-2; either TRBD1 or TRBD2 may fit D (5 bases each). The CDR3 is made up of 15 amino acids. Trimming shortened V by 6 bases and J by 7 bases, and 18 bases separated the two germline ends. Germline V gene sequence: CDR1 MDHEN, CDR2 SYDVKM.

The chain employs TRBV29-1 and TRBJ1-1; D is unresolved. CDR1 SQVTM and CDR2 ANQGSEA come from the germline V gene. The ends were cut back, 2 bases at V and 1 base at J, with 11 bases in the middle. The CDR3 is made up of 14 amino acids. The CDR3 DNA reads TGCAGCGTTGAACGGGGAAATGAGAACACTGAAGCTTTCTTT. Amino acid sequence: CSVERGNENTEAFF.

This sequence joins TRBV20-1 and TRBJ1-5; 9 positions match TRBD1. Per germline, CDR1 DFQATT and CDR2 SNEGSKA (reference sequence). The trim removed 3 bases at V and 9 bases at J, leaving 12 bases unmatched. The CDR3 is 15 residues long. CDR3 in amino acids: CSARSGTGPDAPQHF. As DNA, the CDR3 is TGCAGTGCTAGGTCCGGGACAGGGCCTGATGCGCCCCAGCATTTT.

A note on this clonotype: One junction end disagrees with the germline gene, perhaps due to a read error. V gene TRBV7-7 combines with J gene TRBJ1-5, with D maybe TRBD1 (5 bases). CDR3 length: 13 residues. CDR1 and CDR2 (germline): SSHAT, FNYEAQ (reference sequence). Here the CDR3 reads CASSPGNGQPQHF. CDR3 DNA: TGTGCTAGCAGCCCAGGGAACGGACAGCCCCAGCATTTT.

This chain connects TRBV6-6 to TRBJ2-5; 7 nucleotides line up with TRBD1. Trimming took 7 bases from V and 3 from J; bases not matched to a gene: 5. CDR1 is MNHNY, CDR2 SVGAGI, per germline (reference sequence). The CDR3 is made up of 13 amino acids. Here the CDR3 DNA reads TGTGCCAGCACCTCGGGACAGAAAGAGACCCAGTACTTC. It specifies CASTSGQKETQYF.